This T cell receptor (beta chain) was captured in a study of blood T cell repertoires in COVID-19. Study-wide context: T cells, B-cell-depleted T cells, or PBMCs supplied cDNA or gDNA.

This table comes from immunoSEQ multiplex PCR, and its TCRdb copy is limited to in-frame clones, with some not included. This sample has roughly 350,000 clones, with about nine tenths found just once. The CDR3 runs 17 residues. J lost 4 bases, V lost 5 bases, and 12 bases had no gene match. CDR1 and CDR2 (germline): ENHRY, SYGVKD. Followed longitudinally, the Seattle patients had been enrolled during active infection. This receptor was identified in a woman between 70 and 85 years old with COVID-19, enrolled during active disease. The sample taken for sequencing was peripheral blood. This chain connects TRBV10-3 to TRBJ2-2, with TRBD2 matching 8 bases. The CDR3 protein is CAISPRGGGTATGELFF. CDR3 nucleotide sequence: TGTGCCATCAGTCCCAGGGGCGGGGGGACTGCCACCGGGGAGCTGTTTTTT.